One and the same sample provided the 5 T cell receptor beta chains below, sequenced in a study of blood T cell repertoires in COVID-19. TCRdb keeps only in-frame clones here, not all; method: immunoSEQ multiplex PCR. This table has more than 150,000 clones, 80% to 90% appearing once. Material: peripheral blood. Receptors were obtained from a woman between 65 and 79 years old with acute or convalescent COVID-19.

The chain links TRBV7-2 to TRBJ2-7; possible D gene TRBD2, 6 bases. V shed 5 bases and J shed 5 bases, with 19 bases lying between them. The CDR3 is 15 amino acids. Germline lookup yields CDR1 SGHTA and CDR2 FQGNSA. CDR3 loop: CASSKTLVRGNEQYF. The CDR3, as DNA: TGTGCCAGCAGCAAAACACTTGTGCGGGGTAACGAGCAGTACTTC.

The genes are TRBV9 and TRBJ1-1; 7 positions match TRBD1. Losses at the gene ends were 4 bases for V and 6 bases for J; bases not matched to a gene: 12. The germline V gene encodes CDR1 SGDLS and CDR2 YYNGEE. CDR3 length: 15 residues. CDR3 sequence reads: CASSLTGTDGAEAFF. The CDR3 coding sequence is TGTGCCAGCAGCTTAACCGGGACAGATGGGGCTGAAGCTTTCTTT.

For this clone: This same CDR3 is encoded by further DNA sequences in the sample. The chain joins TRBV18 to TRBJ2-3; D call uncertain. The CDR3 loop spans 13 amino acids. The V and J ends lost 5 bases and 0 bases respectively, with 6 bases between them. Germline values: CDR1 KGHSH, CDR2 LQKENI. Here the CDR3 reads CASSLSSTDTQYF. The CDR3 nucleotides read TGTGCCAGCTCATTATCTAGCACAGATACGCAGTATTTT.

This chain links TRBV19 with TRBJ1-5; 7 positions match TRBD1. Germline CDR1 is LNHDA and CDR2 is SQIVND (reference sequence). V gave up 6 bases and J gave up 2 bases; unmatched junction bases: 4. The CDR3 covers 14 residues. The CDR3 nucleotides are TGTGCCAGTAGATACGGGACAGGCAATCAGCCCCAGCATTTT. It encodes CASRYGTGNQPQHF.

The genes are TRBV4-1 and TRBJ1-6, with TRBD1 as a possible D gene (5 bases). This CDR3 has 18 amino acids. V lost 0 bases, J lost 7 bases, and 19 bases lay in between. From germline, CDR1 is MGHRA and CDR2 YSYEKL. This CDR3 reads CASSQDGGRGWSNSPLHF. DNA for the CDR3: TGCGCCAGCAGCCAAGATGGGGGGAGGGGATGGTCGAATTCACCCCTCCACTTT.